This T cell receptor (beta chain) was recorded in a study of OX40 agonist ivuxolimab in advanced cancers. Study-level points and caveats: Partial responders dosed at 0.1-3.0 mg/kg displayed clonal expansion ranking among the lowest.

The germline gives CDR1 MNHEY, CDR2 SVGAGI. The ends were cut back, 4 bases at V and 3 bases at J, with 13 bases in the middle. CDR3 length equals 15 residues. This clone was seen repeatedly, ten times or more. Its antigen is undetermined. The repertoire was sequenced with immunoSEQ multiplex PCR; TCRdb's copy has only in-frame clones and lacks some. The repertoire holds approximately 71,000 clones, with about 93% as singletons. V gene TRBV6-5 combines with J gene TRBJ1-5; the D is unclear. The origin of this receptor is an adult with an advanced solid tumor such as melanoma, head and neck, liver or kidney cancer. This specimen consisted of CD4+ or CD8+ T cells sorted from blood, obtained in a trial of the OX40 agonist ivuxolimab. The CDR3 DNA is TGTGCCAGCAGTTCTTGGGGATGGGACAATCAGCCCCAGCATTTT. Protein sequence: CASSSWGWDNQPQHF.